This TCR beta chain came from a study of OX40 agonist ivuxolimab in advanced cancers. The wider study: Patients with hepatocellular carcinoma, melanoma, renal cell or head and neck cancer made up the dose-escalation patients.

Blood draws occurred at baseline, cycle 4 day 1, and cycle 7 day 1. Profiling relied on immunoSEQ multiplex PCR, and the TCRdb table lists in-frame clones only, not all of them. Of 65,000 or so clones listed, around 85% are singletons. In this sample, this clone turned up a few times. Its target is unknown. Overall study results and limits: The study did not work out the antigen specificity of the expanded peripheral T cells.

V shed 4 bases and J shed 6 bases, with 17 bases lying between them. CDR3 size: 15 residues. Per the germline V gene, CDR1 is SGHTA and CDR2 is FQGNSA. The sequencing here drew on CD4+ or CD8+ T cells sorted from blood, taken in a trial of the OX40 agonist ivuxolimab. This receptor was taken from an adult with an advanced solid tumor such as melanoma, head and neck, liver or kidney cancer. This chain joins TRBV7-2 and TRBJ2-3; no definite D call. This chain's CDR3 is CASSSPSHSGDTQYF. The CDR3 DNA is TGTGCCAGCAGCTCTCCTAGTCATAGTGGCGATACGCAGTATTTT.